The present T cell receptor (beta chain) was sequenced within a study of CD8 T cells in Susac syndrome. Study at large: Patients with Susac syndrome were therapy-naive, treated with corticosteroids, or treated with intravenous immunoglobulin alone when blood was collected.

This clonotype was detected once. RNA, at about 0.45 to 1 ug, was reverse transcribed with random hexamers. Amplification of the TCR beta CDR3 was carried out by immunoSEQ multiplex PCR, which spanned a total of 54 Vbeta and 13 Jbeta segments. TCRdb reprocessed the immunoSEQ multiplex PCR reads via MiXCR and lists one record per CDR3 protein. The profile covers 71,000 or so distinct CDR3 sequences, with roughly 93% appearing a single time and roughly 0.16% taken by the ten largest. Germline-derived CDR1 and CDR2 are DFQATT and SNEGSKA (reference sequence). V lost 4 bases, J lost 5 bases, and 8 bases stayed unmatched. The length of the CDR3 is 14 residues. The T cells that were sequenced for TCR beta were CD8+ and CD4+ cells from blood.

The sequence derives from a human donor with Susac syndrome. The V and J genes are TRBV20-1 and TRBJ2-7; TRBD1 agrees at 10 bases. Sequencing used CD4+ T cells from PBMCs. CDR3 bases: TGCAGTGCTAACGCCGGGACAGGGGATGACGAGCAGTACTTC. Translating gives CSANAGTGDDEQYF.